The next 21 T cell receptor beta chains were all read from a single sample in a study of cytomegalovirus exposure and HLA in healthy donors. Using immunoSEQ multiplex PCR, the repertoire was profiled, and TCRdb retains in-frame clones only, with some absent. The sample records 200,000 to 300,000 clones, 75% to 90% being singletons. The sample was PBMCs. The receptors here all came from a woman aged 30 to 39 in good health and CMV-seropositive.

Here the CDR3 DNA reads TGTGCCAGCAGCAACCGCCTTGAGGACAGGGGTAACGAGCAGTACTTC. Residues: CASSNRLEDRGNEQYF. This chain joins TRBV21-1 and TRBJ2-7; the table's D call of TRBD1 was not tested on the DNA. TRBV21-1 is tagged as a pseudogene. This CDR3 spans 16 amino acids.

The chain carries TRBV6-1 and TRBJ1-2; D possibly corresponds to TRBD1 (6 bases). V was pared by 4 bases and J by 4 bases, with 16 bases between. There are 15 residues in the CDR3. The germline gives CDR1 MNHNS, CDR2 SASEGT. The CDR3 loop reads CASSAMDSFLYGYTF. As DNA, the CDR3 is TGTGCCAGCAGTGCCATGGACAGCTTCCTCTATGGCTACACCTTC.

This chain connects TRBV6-1 to TRBJ2-3; 11 nucleotides agree with TRBD1. CDR1 MNHNS and CDR2 SASEGT come from the germline V gene. After removal of 8 bases from V and 4 bases from J, the junction contained 5 bases not matched to a gene. The CDR3 is 14 amino acids. As DNA, the CDR3 is TGTGCCAGCGCACCGGGACAGGGGGCAGATACGCAGTATTTT. Protein: CASAPGQGADTQYF.

The gene calls are TRBV19 and TRBJ1-3; D unresolved. Deletions cut 3 bases from V and 0 bases from J, with 6 bases between. CDR1 is LNHDA and CDR2 is SQIVND in the germline V gene (reference sequence). The CDR3 runs 14 residues. The CDR3 nucleotides read TGTGCCAGTAGTATTTTCAGCTCTGGAAACACCATATATTTT. Its protein is CASSIFSSGNTIYF. The full variable domain, with the rest looked up from reference TRBV19 and TRBJ1-3, is DGGITQSPKYLFRKEGQNVTLSCEQNLNHDAMYWYRQDPGQGLRLIYYSQIVNDFQKGDIAEGYSVSREKKESFPLTVTSAQKNPTAFYLCASSIFSSGNTIYFGEGSWLTVV.

This clone is a singleton in its sample. This sequence joins TRBV19 and TRBJ1-5; 9 positions agree with TRBD1. Trimming at V came to 10 bases and at J to 5 bases, leaving 9 bases not matched to a gene. The germline gives CDR1 LNHDA, CDR2 SQIVND (reference sequence). The CDR3 loop spans 14 amino acids. The CDR3 region is CATCVGQGHQPQHF. As DNA, the CDR3 is TGTGCCACGTGCGTGGGACAGGGCCATCAGCCCCAGCATTTT.

The chain has TRBV6-5 and TRBJ2-7; 13 bases match TRBD2. The V gene's germline CDR1 is MNHEY and CDR2 SVGAGI. The ends lost 7 bases at V and 2 bases at J; junction bases unmatched: 5. The CDR3 is 15 residues long. DNA of the CDR3: TGTGCCAGCAACCCCGGACTAGCGGGGGCCTACGAGCAGTACTTC. It encodes CASNPGLAGAYEQYF.

Notes on this clone: The sample holds other DNA sequences that translate to the same CDR3. CDR3 amino acids: CASSLVSTDTQYF. CDR3 in DNA: TGTGCCAGCAGTTTAGTCTCCACAGATACGCAGTATTTT. The V gene is TRBV27, the J gene TRBJ2-3, with unresolved D. The CDR3 runs 13 residues. Germline values: CDR1 MNHEY, CDR2 SMNVEV (reference sequence). V shed 2 bases and J shed 2 bases, with 5 bases lying between them.

This clone was recorded only once. The chain has TRBV5-1 and TRBJ2-7, with TRBD1 as a possible D gene (6 bases). Deletions cut 0 bases from V and 3 bases from J, with 16 bases between. This CDR3 is built from 16 residues. The germline V gene has CDR1 SGHRS and CDR2 YFSETQ. The CDR3 DNA reads TGCGCCAGCAGCTTGGGGACTGGGGGCAGGGGCTACGAGCAGTACTTC. This translates into CASSLGTGGRGYEQYF. Full variable domain (missing parts from reference TRBV5-1 and TRBJ2-7): KAGVTQTPRYLIKTRGQQVTLSCSPISGHRSVSWYQQTPGQGLQFLFEYFSETQRNKGNFPGRFSGRQFSNSRSEMNVSTLELGDSALYLCASSLGTGGRGYEQYFGPGTRLTVT.

The J gene is TRBJ2-1, the V gene TRBV6-5; a weak D match, TRBD1 (6 bases). Germline assignment: CDR1 MNHEY and CDR2 SVGAGI. CDR3 length: 11 residues. V lost 2 bases to trimming and J lost 10 bases, with 6 bases between them. CDR3 bases: TGTGCCAGCAGTTACGGGACAGAGCAGTTCTTC. Amino acid sequence: CASSYGTEQFF.

The chain carries TRBV4-1 and TRBJ2-1, with a possible D match to TRBD2 (5 bases). V lost 3 bases and J lost 7, with 16 bases in between. CDR1 is MGHRA, CDR2 YSYEKL, per germline. The CDR3 spans 15 residues. The DNA of the CDR3 is TGCGCCAGCAGCCAGGACCCGGGATCTATGAATGAGCAGTTCTTC. Translation: CASSQDPGSMNEQFF.

The count of this clone is one. In DNA, the CDR3 is TGTGCCAGTTCTAGCGGGATCACGGAGCAGTTCTTC. This sequence encodes CASSSGITEQFF. The chain combines TRBV27 with TRBJ2-1, with 9 nucleotides matching TRBD2. In germline, CDR1 is MNHEY, CDR2 SMNVEV (reference sequence). The CDR3 runs to 12 residues. V dropped 9 bases and J dropped 10; count of bases not matched to a gene: 7.

This clone turned up a few times. Other DNA sequences in this specimen translate into the identical CDR3. The chain joins TRBV29-1 to TRBJ2-7; TRBD2 matches at 8 bases. Losses at the gene ends were 6 bases for V and 3 bases for J; bases not matched to a gene: 4. The V gene's germline CDR1 is SQVTM and CDR2 ANQGSEA. This CDR3 contains 12 residues. Here the CDR3 reads CSVGREGYEQYF. The CDR3 nucleotides read TGCAGCGTCGGACGGGAGGGCTACGAGCAGTACTTC.

V gene TRBV6-6 combines with J gene TRBJ2-7; D remains ambiguous. The CDR3 length is 11 residues. V lost 0 bases and J 9 bases, leaving 6 bases between the germline ends. Germline values: CDR1 MNHNY, CDR2 SVGAGI (reference sequence). The CDR3 region has the DNA TGTGCCAGCAGTTACTCGAACGGGCAGTACTTC. Its translation: CASSYSNGQYF.

The chain is built from TRBV7-9 and TRBJ2-1, with D perhaps TRBD2 (6 bases). Germline V gives CDR1 SEHNR, CDR2 FQNEAQ (reference sequence). There are 14 residues in the CDR3. V was cut by 4 bases and J by 4 bases, with 11 bases left in between. The CDR3 DNA is TGTGCCAGCAGCTATCGGGAGAGGTACAATGAGCAGTTCTTC. This sequence encodes CASSYRERYNEQFF.

The chain links TRBV6-1 to TRBJ2-1; a weak D match, TRBD2 (6 bases). V gave up 3 bases and J gave up 2 bases, with 17 bases separating them. The CDR3 has 17 amino acids. CDR1 and CDR2 from the germline V gene are MNHNS and SASEGT. Here the CDR3 reads CASSDATLAEAYNEQFF. CDR3 DNA sequence: TGTGCCAGCAGTGACGCAACCTTAGCGGAAGCCTACAATGAGCAGTTCTTC.

The rearrangement links TRBV9 to TRBJ1-5, with 9 nucleotides matching TRBD1. This CDR3 contains 15 residues. The V and J ends lost 3 bases and 5 bases, in that order; junction bases with no gene match: 6. Germline CDR1 SGDLS, CDR2 YYNGEE. CDR3 DNA sequence: TGTGCCAGCAGCGAAGGGGACAGGGACGATCAGCCCCAGCATTTT. It codes for CASSEGDRDDQPQHF.

V gene TRBV6-6 combines with J gene TRBJ1-1; D gene ambiguous. This CDR3 has 13 residues. Trimming took 8 bases from V and 3 from J, leaving 13 bases between them. Germline CDR1 reads MNHNY; CDR2 reads SVGAGI (reference sequence). CDR3 nucleotides: TGTGCCAGCGGGGAGGGAAGGTACACTGAAGCTTTCTTT. Translated: CASGEGRYTEAFF.

This clone was picked up one time. The chain is built from TRBV5-1 and TRBJ1-2; D is undetermined. The CDR3 has 14 residues. Germline V gives CDR1 SGHRS, CDR2 YFSETQ. Between the trimmed V and J ends, which lost 2 bases and 0 bases, there was a span of 8 bases. For the CDR3, the DNA is TGCGCCAGCAGCTTTAGCTCCACTAACTATGGCTACACCTTC. The encoded protein is CASSFSSTNYGYTF. Full variable domain (remainder filled in from reference TRBV5-1 and TRBJ1-2): KAGVTQTPRYLIKTRGQQVTLSCSPISGHRSVSWYQQTPGQGLQFLFEYFSETQRNKGNFPGRFSGRQFSNSRSEMNVSTLELGDSALYLCASSFSSTNYGYTFGSGTRLTVV.

The chain carries TRBV6-1 and TRBJ2-1; 9 bases match TRBD2. Losses at the gene ends were 8 bases for V and 8 bases for J; bases not matched to a gene: 10. The CDR3 spans 14 residues. Per germline, CDR1 MNHNS and CDR2 SASEGT. This CDR3 reads CASGKGLAKDEQFF. Here the CDR3 DNA reads TGTGCCAGCGGCAAAGGACTAGCGAAAGATGAGCAGTTCTTC.

The rearrangement uses TRBV11-3 and TRBJ2-2; D gene uncertain. The CDR3 totals 14 residues. Germline-derived CDR1 and CDR2 are SGHNT and YENEEA. V gave up 0 bases and J gave up 7 bases, with 9 bases separating them. The CDR3 reads CASSLDWAGGELFF. CDR3 in DNA: TGTGCCAGCAGCTTAGATTGGGCTGGCGGGGAGCTGTTTTTT.

The chain combines TRBV11-2 with TRBJ1-4; 8 nucleotides align to TRBD1. This CDR3 is 14 amino acids long. The germline CDR1 and CDR2 sequences are SGHAT and FQNNGV. With 5 bases clipped from V and 6 bases from J, the junction kept 5 bases outside the gene matches. The CDR3 region has the DNA TGTGCCAGCAGCCCTGGACAGGGCTATGAAAAACTGTTTTTT. It is translated as CASSPGQGYEKLFF.